The next 5 T cell receptor beta chains were all read from a single sample in a study of metastatic and nonmetastatic thyroid tumors (dated by TCRdb to 2020 to 2021). No patient had received any treatment before thyroid surgery. The protocol used for the library was PCR. Sequencing was carried out with an Illumina HiSeq 4000. The public reads were reprocessed in TCRdb via fastp at Q25 and MiXCR, keeping in-frame beta chains. The sample profile shows about 15,000 clones; around 29% of them were found once. Of the sample, approximately 13% falls within the top ten clones. The source material was adjacent normal tissue. The source of these receptors is a female donor with papillary thyroid cancer or a benign thyroid nodule (not recorded which). Some clones in this sample may be carry-over from other donors' samples.

The chain combines TRBV12-5 with TRBJ2-2; TRBD2 matches at 7 bases. With 7 bases clipped from V and 7 bases from J, the junction kept 15 bases outside the gene matches. Germline CDR1 and CDR2: LGHNT and FRNRAP. There are 16 residues in the CDR3. CDR3 amino acids: CASVPMDGGTDGELFF. In DNA, the CDR3 is TGTGCTAGTGTCCCAATGGACGGGGGGACTGACGGGGAGCTGTTTTTT.

V and J are TRBV7-3 and TRBJ2-1, with TRBD2 matching over 9 bases. Germline V gives CDR1 SGHTA, CDR2 FQGTGA. V was clipped by 0 bases and J by 7 bases; unmatched bases: 10. The CDR3 totals 17 residues. The CDR3: CASSLTPGILAGNEQFF. The CDR3 DNA reads as TGTGCCAGCAGCTTAACCCCAGGGATCCTAGCGGGAAATGAGCAGTTCTTC.

The rearrangement joins TRBV5-6 to TRBJ2-2, with a possible D match to TRBD2 (6 bases). This CDR3 is 13 amino acids long. Germline lookup yields CDR1 SGHDT and CDR2 YYEEEE. The ends were cut back, 2 bases at V and 9 bases at J, with 11 bases in the middle. In DNA form, the CDR3 reads TGTGCCAGCAGCTTTACGGGAGCCCGGGAGCTGTTTTTT. It specifies CASSFTGARELFF.

A few counts support this clone. This chain connects TRBV12-3 or TRBV12-4 to TRBJ1-3, with 9 bases lining up with TRBD1. Trimming removed 6 bases from V and 6 bases from J; junction bases left unmatched: 6. The CDR3 contains 14 residues. For the CDR3, the DNA is TGTGCCAGCAGAGCGGGACAGGGAGAAAACACCATATATTTT. It codes for CASRAGQGENTIYF.

This clone has ten or more counts. This chain connects TRBV6-1 to TRBJ1-5; D is uncertain. V lost 2 bases and J lost 7, with 9 bases in between. This CDR3 spans 13 amino acids. Germline loops: CDR1 MNHNS, CDR2 SASEGT. CDR3 amino acids: CASSELSWQPQHF. For the CDR3, the DNA is TGTGCCAGCAGTGAACTTTCCTGGCAGCCCCAGCATTTT.